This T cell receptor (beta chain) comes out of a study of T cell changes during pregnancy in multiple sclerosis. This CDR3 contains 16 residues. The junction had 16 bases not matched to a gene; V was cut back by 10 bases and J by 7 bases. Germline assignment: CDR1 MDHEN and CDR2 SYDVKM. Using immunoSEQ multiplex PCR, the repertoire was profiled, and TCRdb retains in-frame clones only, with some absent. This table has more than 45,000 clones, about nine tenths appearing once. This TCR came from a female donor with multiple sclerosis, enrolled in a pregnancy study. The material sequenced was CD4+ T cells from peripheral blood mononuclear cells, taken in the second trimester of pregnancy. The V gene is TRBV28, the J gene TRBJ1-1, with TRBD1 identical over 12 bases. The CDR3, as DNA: TGTGCCACCAAGTCTACGGGACAGGGGGCCATCGGTGAAGCTTTCTTT. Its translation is CATKSTGQGAIGEAFF. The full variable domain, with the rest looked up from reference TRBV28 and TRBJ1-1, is DVKVTQSSRYLVKRTGEKVFLECVQDMDHENMFWYRQDPGLGLRLIYFSYDVKMKEKGDIPEGYSVSREKKERFSLILESASTNQTSMYLCATKSTGQGAIGEAFFGQGTRLTVV.